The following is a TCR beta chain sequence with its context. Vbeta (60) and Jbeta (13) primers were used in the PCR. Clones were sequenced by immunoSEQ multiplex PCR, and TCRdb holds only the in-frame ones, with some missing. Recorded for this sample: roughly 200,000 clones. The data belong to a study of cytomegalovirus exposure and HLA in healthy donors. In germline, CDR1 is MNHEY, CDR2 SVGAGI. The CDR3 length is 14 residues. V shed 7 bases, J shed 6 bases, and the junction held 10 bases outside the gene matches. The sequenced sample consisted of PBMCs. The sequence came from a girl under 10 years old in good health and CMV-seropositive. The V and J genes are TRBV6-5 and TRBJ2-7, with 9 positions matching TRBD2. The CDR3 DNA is TGTGCCAGCACAAGAGGGGAACTAGCGGGCGAGCAGTACTTC. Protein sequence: CASTRGELAGEQYF.